Below, 22 T cell receptor beta chains from the same sample are listed, as sequenced in a study of blood T cell repertoires in COVID-19. TCRdb's copy holds only in-frame clones and misses some; the assay was immunoSEQ multiplex PCR. The sample lists 100,000 or so clones, about three quarters occurring once. Sequencing was performed on peripheral blood. These receptors came from a man older than 75 with acute or convalescent COVID-19.

This sequence joins TRBV7-9 and TRBJ1-6; maybe TRBD1 (5 bases). The CDR3 length is 14 residues. Germline V gives CDR1 SEHNR, CDR2 FQNEAQ (reference sequence). V was trimmed by 3 bases and J by 12 bases, leaving 15 bases between them. In DNA form, the CDR3 reads TGTGCCAGCAGCTTGGACGCGCCAAGGGGACCCCTCCACTTT. Its protein product is CASSLDAPRGPLHF. Full variable domain (missing parts from reference TRBV7-9 and TRBJ1-6): DTGVSQNPRHKITKRGQNVTFRCDPISEHNRLYWYRQTLGQGPEFLTYFQNEAQLEKSRLLSDRFSAERPKGSFSTLEIQRTEQGDSAMYLCASSLDAPRGPLHFGNGTRLTVT.

This chain connects TRBV6-6 to TRBJ1-5; 7 bases match TRBD1. Germline-derived CDR1 and CDR2 are MNHNY and SVGAGI (reference sequence). The CDR3 runs 15 residues. V gave up 5 bases and J gave up 0 bases; unmatched junction bases: 4. The CDR3 DNA is TGTGCCAGCAGTCGGGACAGAACTAGCAATCAGCCCCAGCATTTT. Its protein is CASSRDRTSNQPQHF.

A remark on this clone: The limits of the CDR3 on the DNA are not certain, so only TCRdb's listed CDR3 is given. This chain connects TRBV3-1 (or the pseudogene TRBV3-2) to TRBJ2-3; no DNA check was done on the table's D call, TRBD2. The CDR3 is 17 amino acids long, termini counted. Germline values: CDR1 LGHDT, CDR2 YNNKEL (reference sequence). The CDR3 sequence: CASSKNTGTVAADTQYF.

In this sample, this clone turned up a few times. This rearrangement joins TRBV11-2 to TRBJ2-4; D possibly corresponds to TRBD2 (6 bases). Germline-derived CDR1 and CDR2 are SGHAT and FQNNGV. Trimming pared 3 bases from V and 8 bases from J, leaving 11 bases between. The CDR3 contains 13 residues. CDR3: CASSFGGRDIQYF. The CDR3 bases are TGTGCCAGCAGCTTCGGAGGGAGAGACATTCAGTACTTC.

This clone showed up just once. V usage is TRBV12-5 and J usage is TRBJ1-1; a possible D gene is TRBD1 (5 bases). The CDR3 runs to 15 residues. CDR1 LGHNT and CDR2 FRNRAP come from the germline V gene. V was cut by 2 bases and J by 1 base, with 11 bases left in between. In nucleotides, the CDR3 is TGTGCTAGTGGTTTGATGCAGGGCGGGAACACTGAAGCTTTCTTT. Amino acid sequence: CASGLMQGGNTEAFF. The full variable domain, rest sourced from reference TRBV12-5 and TRBJ1-1, is DARVTQTPRHKVTEMGQEVTMRCQPILGHNTVFWYRQTMMQGLELLAYFRNRAPLDDSGMPKDRFSAEMPDATLATLKIQPSEPRDSAVYFCASGLMQGGNTEAFFGQGTRLTVV.

This clone has only a few counts. This sequence joins TRBV5-8 and TRBJ1-2; maybe TRBD1 (6 bases). The CDR3 contains 17 residues. The germline V and J ends were trimmed by 4 bases and 2 bases, with 21 bases remaining between them. From germline, CDR1 is SGHTS and CDR2 YDEGEE. The CDR3 reads CASSPETGTRINYGYTF. In DNA, the CDR3 is TGTGCCAGCAGCCCGGAAACCGGGACAAGGATAAACTATGGCTACACCTTC.

The gene calls are TRBV2 and TRBJ1-1; no reliable D call. Germline CDR1 and CDR2: SNHLY and FYNNEI. Trimming removed 8 bases at V and 1 base at J, with 17 bases between. The CDR3 is 15 residues long. The DNA of the CDR3 is TGTGCCAGCGTCTATTATCCAGGCGCGAACACTGAAGCTTTCTTT. Amino acids: CASVYYPGANTEAFF. The full variable domain, completed using reference TRBV2 and TRBJ1-1, is EPEVTQTPSHQVTQMGQEVILRCVPISNHLYFYWYRQILGQKVEFLVSFYNNEISEKSEIFDDQFSVERPDGSNFTLKIRSTKLEDSAMYFCASVYYPGANTEAFFGQGTRLTVV.

The J gene is TRBJ1-6, the V gene TRBV4-1; 8 nucleotides align to TRBD1. Trimming took 1 base from V and 16 from J; bases not matched to a gene: 3. CDR1 and CDR2 from the germline V gene are MGHRA and YSYEKL. The CDR3 runs to 12 residues. CDR3 nucleotides: TGCGCCAGCAGCCAAGGGACAGGGAGTCTCCACTTT. Residues: CASSQGTGSLHF.

The chain is built from TRBV7-6 and TRBJ2-3, with 7 positions matching TRBD2. Unmatched junction bases numbered 3, after V lost 1 base and J lost 2 bases. CDR1 is SGHVS and CDR2 is FNYEAQ in the germline V gene. The CDR3 length is 15 residues. The CDR3 DNA sequence: TGTGCCAGCAGCTTAGGTACTAGCGACACAGATACGCAGTATTTT. Its translation: CASSLGTSDTDTQYF.

This chain links TRBV7-7 with TRBJ2-5; 11 bases fit TRBD1. V was clipped by 5 bases and J by 4 bases; unmatched bases: 6. This CDR3 has 15 residues. CDR1 is SSHAT and CDR2 is FNYEAQ in the germline V gene (reference sequence). CDR3 bases: TGTGCCAGCAGCCCTACCGGGACAGGGGGAGAGACCCAGTACTTC. Translated, it gives CASSPTGTGGETQYF.

This clone was observed once. The genes are TRBV20-1 and TRBJ2-7, with a weak D call TRBD1 (5 bases). Germline assignment: CDR1 DFQATT and CDR2 SNEGSKA (reference sequence). The CDR3 runs 10 residues. Trimming left V 6 bases short and J 3 bases short, with 6 bases between. This CDR3 reads CSARGYEQYF. The CDR3 nucleotides read TGCAGTGCAAGGGGCTACGAGCAGTACTTC.

The V and J genes are TRBV2 and TRBJ2-2; possibly TRBD2 for D (5 bases). With 6 bases removed from V and 1 base from J, the gap between germline ends came to 15 bases. The germline gives CDR1 SNHLY, CDR2 FYNNEI. The CDR3 extends over 16 amino acids. CDR3 protein: CASRRTPTQNTGELFF. CDR3 DNA sequence: TGTGCCAGCAGACGGACTCCAACCCAGAACACCGGGGAGCTGTTTTTT.

The V and J genes are TRBV19 and TRBJ1-2; D perhaps matches TRBD1 (5 bases). V was cut by 7 bases and J by 4 bases, with 19 bases left in between. The CDR3 is 15 amino acids. Germline lookup yields CDR1 LNHDA and CDR2 SQIVND (reference sequence). The CDR3 loop is CASKETVDRAYGYTF. DNA for the CDR3: TGTGCCAGTAAAGAGACAGTCGATCGCGCCTATGGCTACACCTTC. The full variable domain, in which reference TRBV19 and TRBJ1-2 provide the parts outside the CDR3, is DGGITQSPKYLFRKEGQNVTLSCEQNLNHDAMYWYRQDPGQGLRLIYYSQIVNDFQKGDIAEGYSVSREKKESFPLTVTSAQKNPTAFYLCASKETVDRAYGYTFGSGTRLTVV.

The CDR3 is CASTEGQGGTGELFF. The CDR3 DNA reads TGCGCCAGCACTGAGGGACAGGGAGGGACCGGGGAGCTGTTTTTT. The rearrangement uses TRBV5-1 and TRBJ2-2, with 9 nucleotides matching TRBD1. Germline V gene data show CDR1 as SGHRS and CDR2 as YFSETQ. This CDR3 contains 15 residues. V lost 6 bases, J lost 5 bases, and 8 bases stayed unmatched.

V and J are TRBV7-8 and TRBJ2-1; 10 positions match TRBD2. V lost 7 bases, J lost 7 bases, and 10 bases stayed unmatched. The CDR3 consists of 15 residues. Germline values: CDR1 SGHVS, CDR2 FQNEAQ. CDR3 coding DNA: TGTGCCAGCACCCTGCGAGCTAGCGGGGGAAATGAGCAGTTCTTC. Translating it yields CASTLRASGGNEQFF.

The chain carries TRBV11-3 and TRBJ2-6; TRBD1 matches 8 bases. CDR1 SGHNT and CDR2 YENEEA come from the germline V gene. This CDR3 contains 15 residues. V shed 5 bases and J 2 bases; nucleotides not matched to a gene: 2. CDR3 coding DNA: TGTGCCAGCAGCCCACAGGGGGCTGGGGCCAACGTCCTGACTTTC. Protein sequence: CASSPQGAGANVLTF.

In this sample, this clone turned up a few times. The chain is built from TRBV5-4 and TRBJ2-5; 8 positions match TRBD2. Per germline, CDR1 SGHNT and CDR2 YYREEE (reference sequence). V lost 1 base to trimming and J lost 0 bases; unmatched junction nucleotides: 8. The CDR3 sequence is 17 residues long. The DNA of the CDR3 is TGTGCCAGCAGCTTGAAACGACTAGCGAGAAACCAAGAGACCCAGTACTTC. This gives the protein CASSLKRLARNQETQYF.

The J gene is TRBJ1-6, the V gene TRBV3-1 (or the pseudogene TRBV3-2), with 9 bases lining up with TRBD1. The CDR3 loop spans 15 amino acids. In germline, CDR1 is LGHDT, CDR2 YNNKEL (reference sequence). The trim removed 4 bases at V and 7 bases at J, leaving 5 bases unmatched. The CDR3 bases are TGTGCCAGCAGCCCCCGACAGGGGGAAAATTCACCCCTCCACTTT. The encoded protein is CASSPRQGENSPLHF.

The chain joins TRBV27 to TRBJ2-3; D is ambiguous. V shed 5 bases and J shed 2 bases, with 8 bases lying between them. In germline, CDR1 is MNHEY, CDR2 SMNVEV (reference sequence). The CDR3 runs to 13 residues. The CDR3 DNA is TGTGCCAGCAGTCACAAGTCCACAGATACGCAGTATTTT. It codes for CASSHKSTDTQYF.

This chain joins TRBV9 and TRBJ1-1; D gene unclear. The CDR3 extends over 14 amino acids. Germline V gene lookup returns CDR1 SGDLS and CDR2 YYNGEE. The V end was cut by 0 bases, the J end by 5 bases, with 11 bases between. CDR3 sequence (DNA): TGTGCCAGCAGCGTAGACGCGGGGAGGACTGAAGCTTTCTTT. Residues: CASSVDAGRTEAFF.

This clone was found once. The V and J genes are TRBV28 and TRBJ1-1, with D tentatively TRBD1 (5 bases). Germline assignment: CDR1 MDHEN and CDR2 SYDVKM. The CDR3 has 14 residues. Trimming left V 4 bases short and J 5 bases short, with 14 bases between. CDR3 in amino acids: CASSSPGGGTEAFF. Here the CDR3 DNA reads TGTGCCAGCAGTTCCCCCGGGGGTGGGACTGAAGCTTTCTTT. Filled out from reference TRBV28 and TRBJ1-1, the complete variable domain reads DVKVTQSSRYLVKRTGEKVFLECVQDMDHENMFWYRQDPGLGLRLIYFSYDVKMKEKGDIPEGYSVSREKKERFSLILESASTNQTSMYLCASSSPGGGTEAFFGQGTRLTVV.

The CDR3 DNA reads TGTGCCAGCAGCGGGACAGGGGTCACCGGGGAGCTGTTTTTT. Translated: CASSGTGVTGELFF. The chain is built from TRBV2 and TRBJ2-2; 10 nucleotides align to TRBD1. The CDR3 covers 14 residues. The J segment lost 4 bases and the V segment lost 6 bases, leaving 2 bases of the junction unmatched. Looked up from germline, CDR1 is SNHLY and CDR2 is FYNNEI.